This T cell receptor (beta chain) was sequenced during a study of blood T cells in healthy people across ages. Overall study findings and caveats: Roughly linear age-related decline in beta diversity appeared, significant by age 40.

Concerning this clonotype itself: Its antigen is undetermined.

It was with a sample-barcoded 5' primer and a J-beta primer mix that a second PCR of roughly 7 to 11 cycles was run. A minimum of 2.5 million CDR3-containing paired-end reads was obtained for each sample. A single record per CDR3 protein comes from TCRdb applying MiXCR to the 5' RACE reads. This sample has about a million distinct CDR3 sequences, with 51% found just once. The CDR3 is 14 amino acids. Per the germline V gene, CDR1 is MNHEY and CDR2 is SVGEGT. The extraction recovered at least 5.5 micrograms of total RNA per sample. The chain joins TRBV6-2 or TRBV6-3 to TRBJ2-4; tentatively, D is TRBD1 or TRBD2 (5 bases each). The DNA end lines up better with TRBJ2-7; the J call may be wrong. The clonotype comes from a woman aged 55-70 years in good health. Sequencing input: blood. CDR3 bases: TGTGCCAGCAGTTCTGGGACGAGACCCTACGAGCAGTACTTC. Its translation is CASSSGTRPYEQYF.